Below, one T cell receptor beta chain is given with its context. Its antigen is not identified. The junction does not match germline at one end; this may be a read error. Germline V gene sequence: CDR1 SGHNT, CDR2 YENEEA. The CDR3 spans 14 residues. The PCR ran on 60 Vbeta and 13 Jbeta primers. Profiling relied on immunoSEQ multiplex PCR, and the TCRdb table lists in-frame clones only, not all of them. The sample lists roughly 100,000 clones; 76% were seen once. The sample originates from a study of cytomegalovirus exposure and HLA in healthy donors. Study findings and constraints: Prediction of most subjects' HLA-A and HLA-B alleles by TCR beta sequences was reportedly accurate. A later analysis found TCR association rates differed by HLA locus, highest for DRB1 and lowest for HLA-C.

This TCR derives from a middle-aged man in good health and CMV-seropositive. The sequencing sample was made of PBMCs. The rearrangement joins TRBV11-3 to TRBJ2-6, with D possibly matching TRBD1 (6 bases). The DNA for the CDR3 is TGTGCCAGCAGGTTAGGGTCAGGGGCCAACGGCCTGACTTTC. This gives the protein CASRLGSGANGLTF.